Listed below are T cell receptor beta chains from one sample, sequenced in a study of T cell repertoires in cytomegalovirus infection. TCRdb analysed the reads with MiXCR anew, one entry per CDR3 protein. The table shows some 50,000 distinct CDR3 sequences, with under 25% occurring only once. For these TCRs, the target antigens are not known. Material: CD8+ T cells from cultured PBMCs, obtained from culture after CMV antigen stimulation. Every receptor here comes from a human donor in good health (CMV status not recorded). Some clones in this sample may be carry-over from other donors' samples. CDR3s include the opening cysteine and the closing phenylalanine or tryptophan. Fields, in order: D gene, J gene, V gene, clone size, CDR3 DNA, CDR3 protein. The D gene is left open where the match is weak. Part of the rows lack a size; the others show once, few, many or a class for expanded clones.

>TRBD1|TRBJ2-1|TRBV7-8|.
TGTGCCAGCATCCGGACAGGGCGGTTCGAGCAGTTCTTC
CASIRTGRFEQFF
>.|TRBJ2-3|TRBV27|.
TGTGCCAGCTCGTTGGGGATTACAGATACGCAGTATTTT
CASSLGITDTQYF
>.|TRBJ2-7|TRBV12-3/TRBV12-4|.
TGTGCCAGCAGTTTTGACAGTCGTACCTACGAGCAGTACTTC
CASSFDSRTYEQYF
>.|TRBJ1-5|TRBV6-6|.
TGTGCCAGCAGTTACCTGACAGGAACTAATCAGCCCCAGCATTTT
CASSYLTGTNQPQHF
>.|TRBJ2-3|TRBV15|.
TGTGCCACCAGCAGAGAATCAGGGGGGGGGACCTCCGCAGATACGCAGTATTTT
CATSRESGGGTSADTQYF
>.|TRBJ1-1|TRBV7-9|medium-sized
TGTGCCAGCAGCACGGACAGAGTCGCTGAAGCTTTCTTT
CASSTDRVAEAFF
>.|TRBJ2-5|TRBV7-2|many
TGTGCCAGCAGCTTAAACAAACAAGAGACCCAGTACTTC
CASSLNKQETQYF
>.|TRBJ2-7|TRBV7-9|many
TGTGCCAGCAGCTTAATCAAGGCCGGCTCCTACGAGCAGTACTTC
CASSLIKAGSYEQYF
>TRBD1|TRBJ2-7|TRBV7-6|few
TGTGCCAGCAGATCTAGAGGTACCGGGACAGGGATCAACGAGCAGTACTTC
CASRSRGTGTGINEQYF
>.|TRBJ1-1|TRBV7-2|.
TGTGCCAGCAGCGTGCAGGGGCGAGGCACTGAAGCTTTCTTT
CASSVQGRGTEAFF
>TRBD1|TRBJ1-5|TRBV2|.
TGTGCCAGCAGTGAAGGTAGGGGGACAGGGGACCAGCCCCAGCATTTT
CASSEGRGTGDQPQHF
>.|TRBJ1-5|TRBV18|once
TGTGCCAGCTCACCAGGAAAATATAGCAATCAGCCCCAGCATTTT
CASSPGKYSNQPQHF
>.|TRBJ2-1|TRBV5-6|.
TGTGCCAGCAGCTTGGGGGGGGACAATGAGCAGTTCTTC
CASSLGGDNEQFF
>TRBD1|TRBJ1-2|TRBV7-2|.
TGTGCCAGCAGCCGTAGGACAGGGCCGGGAGGCTACACCTTC
CASSRRTGPGGYTF
>.|TRBJ2-5|TRBV20-1|.
TGCAGTGCTATTGCCAGGGAGGGGGAGGAGACCCAGTACTTC
CSAIAREGEETQYF
>TRBD2|TRBJ2-5|TRBV7-2|few
TGTGCCAGCAGCTTAGCCTTAGCGGGGGACCCCCAAGAGACCCAGTACTTC
CASSLALAGDPQETQYF
>TRBD2|TRBJ2-7|TRBV7-3|few
TGTGCCAGCAGCTTAATTGCGGGGGGGGACAATGAGCAGTACTTC
CASSLIAGGDNEQYF
>.|TRBJ2-5|TRBV28|.
TGTGCCAGCAGTAGCGAAGGTCGGCTGTACTTC
CASSSEGRLYF
>TRBD2|TRBJ2-5|TRBV28|.
TGTGCCAGCAGCCACGAAAGATTGACTAGCGCCCACCAAGAGACCCAGTACTTC
CASSHERLTSAHQETQYF
>.|TRBJ2-1|TRBV4-3|few
TGCGCCAGCAGCCGCAGCCCACAGGGTATCTATGAGCAGTTCTTC
CASSRSPQGIYEQFF
>.|TRBJ2-7|TRBV6-2/TRBV6-3|.
TGTGCCAGCAGTACCATACGGGATCGTTGGGACGAGCAGTACTTC
CASSTIRDRWDEQYF
>TRBD2|TRBJ2-1|TRBV7-2|.
TGTGCCAGCAGCTTCGGGCTAGCGGCCTACAATGAGCAGTTCTTC
CASSFGLAAYNEQFF
>.|TRBJ2-7|TRBV19|.
TGTGCCAGTAGTATGGTTCCCACCTACGAGCAGTACTTC
CASSMVPTYEQYF
>TRBD2|TRBJ2-1|TRBV7-8|many
TGTGCCAGCAGCCCCGGACTAGCGGGGGGTGACAATGAGCAGTTCTTC
CASSPGLAGGDNEQFF
>.|TRBJ2-2|TRBV6-5|.
TGTGCCAGCAGTACTAACACCGGGGAGCTGTTTTTT
CASSTNTGELFF
>.|TRBJ1-1|TRBV9|few
TGTGCCAGCAGCGTAGATATGGGCGAAGCTTTCTTT
CASSVDMGEAFF